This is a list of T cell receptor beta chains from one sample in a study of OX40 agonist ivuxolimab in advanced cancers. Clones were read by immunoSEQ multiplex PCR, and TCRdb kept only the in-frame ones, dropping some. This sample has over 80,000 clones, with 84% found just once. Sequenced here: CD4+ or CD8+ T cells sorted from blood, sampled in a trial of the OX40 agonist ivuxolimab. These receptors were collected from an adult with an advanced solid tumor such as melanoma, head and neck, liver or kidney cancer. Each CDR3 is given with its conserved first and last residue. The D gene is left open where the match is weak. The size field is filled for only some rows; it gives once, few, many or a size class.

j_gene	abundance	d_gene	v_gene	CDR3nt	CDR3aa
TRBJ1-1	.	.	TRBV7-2	TGTGCCAGCGGACCTGAAGGGTGGGGTGAAGCTTTCTTT	CASGPEGWGEAFF
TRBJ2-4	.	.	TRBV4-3	TGCGCCAGCAGCCAAGTCGGGGAAAACATTCAGTACTTC	CASSQVGENIQYF
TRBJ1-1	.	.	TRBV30	TGTGCCTCGAGGGCAGGAAACACTGAAGCTTTCTTT	CASRAGNTEAFF
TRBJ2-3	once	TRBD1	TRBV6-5	TGTGCCAGCAGGGACAGGGGGTTCACAGATACGCAGTATTTT	CASRDRGFTDTQYF
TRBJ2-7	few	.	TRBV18	TGTGCCAGCTCGCCGGACAGTAGCGAGCAGTACTTC	CASSPDSSEQYF
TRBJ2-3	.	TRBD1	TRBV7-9	TGTGCCAGCAGCTCTCCGGGACAGGCGGTAACAGATACGCAGTATTTT	CASSSPGQAVTDTQYF
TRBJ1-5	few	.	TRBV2	TGTGCCAGCAGGGAACAGGGTAGGTTTGGTCAGCCCCAGCATTTT	CASREQGRFGQPQHF
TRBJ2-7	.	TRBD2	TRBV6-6	TGTGCCAGCAGTTACCGCCAGCGGGAGTTCTACGAGCAGTACTTC	CASSYRQREFYEQYF
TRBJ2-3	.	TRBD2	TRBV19	TGTGCCAGTACGGTAGCGGGCCCGGGCACAGATACGCAGTATTTT	CASTVAGPGTDTQYF
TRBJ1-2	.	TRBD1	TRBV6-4	TGTGCCAGCAGACGCGGGACAGGGGAATCAAATGGCTACACCTTC	CASRRGTGESNGYTF
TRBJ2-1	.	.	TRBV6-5	TGTGCCAGCAGCCGGGGAGATGGTGAGCAGTTCTTC	CASSRGDGEQFF
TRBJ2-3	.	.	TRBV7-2	TGTGCCAGCAGCTTATATTTGGATACGCAGTATTTT	CASSLYLDTQYF
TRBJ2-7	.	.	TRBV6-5	TGTGCCAGCACTTGGGCGGCAGGTGTTGGGGAGCAGTACTTC	CASTWAAGVGEQYF
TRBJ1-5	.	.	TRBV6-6	TGTGCCAGTGGCGAGGGTAGCAATCAGCCCCAGCATTTT	CASGEGSNQPQHF
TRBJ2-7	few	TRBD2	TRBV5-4	TGTGCCAGCAGCTTGGCGGGTGGGGAGCGGGGGTACGAGCAGTACTTC	CASSLAGGERGYEQYF
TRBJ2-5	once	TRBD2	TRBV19	TGTGCCAGTAGTATGTGGACTAGCAAAGAGACCCAGTACTTC	CASSMWTSKETQYF
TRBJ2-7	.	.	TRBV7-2	TGTGCCAGCAGCGATACCAAGAGCTCCTACGAGCAGTACTTC	CASSDTKSSYEQYF
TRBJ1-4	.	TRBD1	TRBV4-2	TGTGCCAGCAGCCAGGAAGACAGGGGGCTTGGTGAAAAACTGTTTTTT	CASSQEDRGLGEKLFF
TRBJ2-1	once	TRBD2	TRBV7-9	TGTGCCAGCAGCTCACACAGCGGGATAGTCTACAATGAGCAGTTCTTC	CASSSHSGIVYNEQFF
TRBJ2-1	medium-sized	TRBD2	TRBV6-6	TGTGCCAGCAGTAGACTAGCGGGGAACAATGAGCAGTTCTTC	CASSRLAGNNEQFF
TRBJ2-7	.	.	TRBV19	TGTGCCAGTAGTATAGGGGATTCCCTCTACGAGCAGTACTTC	CASSIGDSLYEQYF
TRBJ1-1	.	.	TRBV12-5	TGTGCTAGTGGTCCCCCCTCCGGCCCGACAGCGAACACTGAAGCTTTCTTT	CASGPPSGPTANTEAFF
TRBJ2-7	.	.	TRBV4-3	TGCGCCAGCAGCCAAGAAGCGTCTTGGGCTAACTACGAGCAGTACTTC	CASSQEASWANYEQYF
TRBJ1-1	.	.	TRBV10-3	TGTGCCATCACGGGGAAGATGAACACTGAAGCTTTCTTT	CAITGKMNTEAFF
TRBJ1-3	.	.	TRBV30	TGTGCCTGGAGTACGAGAGGGAGGGTTTCTGGAAACACCATATATTTT	CAWSTRGRVSGNTIYF
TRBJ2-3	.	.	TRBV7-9	TGTGCCAGCAGCACCGGACTACCAGATACGCAGTATTTT	CASSTGLPDTQYF
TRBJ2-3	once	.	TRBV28	TGTGCCAGCAGTTCCACTACAGATACGCAGTATTTT	CASSSTTDTQYF
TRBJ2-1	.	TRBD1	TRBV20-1	TGCAGTGCTACAGGGGGAGAGCAGTTCTTC	CSATGGEQFF
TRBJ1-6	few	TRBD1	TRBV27	TGTGCCAGCAAGGATCGACCTCCGGGACAGGGGTTAGGAGATTCACCCCTCCACTTT	CASKDRPPGQGLGDSPLHF
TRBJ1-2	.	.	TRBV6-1	TGTGCCAGCAGTTACATGGGTGGCTACACCTTC	CASSYMGGYTF